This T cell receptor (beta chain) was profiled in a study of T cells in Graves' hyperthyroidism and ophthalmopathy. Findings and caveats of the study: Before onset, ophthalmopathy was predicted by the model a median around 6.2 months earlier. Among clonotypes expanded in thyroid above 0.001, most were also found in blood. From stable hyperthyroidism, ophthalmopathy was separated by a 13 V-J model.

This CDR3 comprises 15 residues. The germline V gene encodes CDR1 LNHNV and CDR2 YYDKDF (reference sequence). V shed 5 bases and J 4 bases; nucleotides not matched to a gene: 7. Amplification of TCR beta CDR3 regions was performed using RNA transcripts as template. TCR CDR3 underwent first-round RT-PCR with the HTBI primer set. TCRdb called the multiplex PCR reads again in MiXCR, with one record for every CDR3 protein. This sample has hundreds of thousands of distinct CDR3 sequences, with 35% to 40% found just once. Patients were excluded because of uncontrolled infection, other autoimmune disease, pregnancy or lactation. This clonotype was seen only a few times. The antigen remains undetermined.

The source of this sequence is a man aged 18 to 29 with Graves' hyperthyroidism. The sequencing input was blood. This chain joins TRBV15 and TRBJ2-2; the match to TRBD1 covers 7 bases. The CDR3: CATSGTVGATGELFF. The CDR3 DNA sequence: TGTGCCACCAGCGGGACAGTGGGGGCCACCGGGGAGCTGTTTTTT.